This is a list of T cell receptor beta chains from one sample in a study of blood T cells in healthy people across ages. TCRdb recomputed calls from the 5' RACE reads with MiXCR, one row per CDR3 protein. The profile shows some 690,000 distinct CDR3 sequences, 22% of them singletons. The material sequenced was blood. The receptors derive from a man in his sixties or seventies in good health. Both conserved end residues are part of each CDR3. A D gene is named only where the DNA matches it firmly. Only some rows state a clone size, as once, few, many or a class for expanded clones.

CDR3nt	CDR3aa	v_gene	d_gene	abundance	j_gene
TGCGCCAACATAGCGGGGGGCTGCACAGATACGCAGTATTTT	CANIAGGCTDTQYF	TRBV5-1	TRBD2	few	TRBJ2-3
TGCAGTGCTAGAGATCAGAGGGGGCTGAGCACTGAAGCTTTCTTT	CSARDQRGLSTEAFF	TRBV20-1	TRBD1	few	TRBJ1-1
TGTGCCAGCAGTAAGGACAGGGGAGCCTACGAGCAGTACTTC	CASSKDRGAYEQYF	TRBV11-3	TRBD1	.	TRBJ2-7
TGTGCCAGCAGCAGACAGCGTTATGAGACCCAGTACTTC	CASSRQRYETQYF	TRBV6-1	.	few	TRBJ2-5
TGTGCCAGCAGTTACACAGAAAGCACAGATACGCAGTATTTT	CASSYTESTDTQYF	TRBV6-6	.	.	TRBJ2-3
TGTGCCACCAGCAGAACAGGACGGACTTCTGGGGCCAACGTCCTGACTTTC	CATSRTGRTSGANVLTF	TRBV15	.	.	TRBJ2-6
TGTGCCAGCAGTTCGAGCGGGAGGATGGGGTCCTACAATGAGCAGTTCTTC	CASSSSGRMGSYNEQFF	TRBV6-5	TRBD2	.	TRBJ2-1
TGTGCCAGCTCACCAGGAGGAAATTTGAACACTGAAGCTTTCTTT	CASSPGGNLNTEAFF	TRBV18	.	.	TRBJ1-1
TGTGCCAGCAGCCCCCTATCCCGGGCTGACGGGGAGCTGTTTTTT	CASSPLSRADGELFF	TRBV3-1	.	.	TRBJ2-2
TGCAGTGCTAGAGACTACGGAGGGGGGGTTGGTGAAAAACTGTTTTTT	CSARDYGGGVGEKLFF	TRBV20-1	.	.	TRBJ1-4
TGTGCCAGTAGTATTCGCGTCAGCCTGAACACTGAAGCTTTCTTT	CASSIRVSLNTEAFF	TRBV19	.	few	TRBJ1-1
TGTGCCAGCAGCCAAGTCAGGGCCAGCCGCGGCTACACCTTC	CASSQVRASRGYTF	TRBV3-1	.	few	TRBJ1-2
TGCAGTTGGGGGCAGCCCCAGCATTTT	CSWGQPQHF	TRBV20-1	.	few	TRBJ1-5
TGTGCCAGCAGCTTGAGGGGGTCGGATACGCAGTATTTT	CASSLRGSDTQYF	TRBV5-6	.	.	TRBJ2-3
TGTGCCAGCAGCTTCACGCAGAGGACTGAAGCTTTCTTT	CASSFTQRTEAFF	TRBV7-9	.	.	TRBJ1-1
TGTGCCAGCAGCCAAGGGACATCTAACTATGGCTACACCTTC	CASSQGTSNYGYTF	TRBV4-2	.	few	TRBJ1-2
TGTGCCAGCAGCATGGACAGGGGGAACACTGAAGCTTTCTTT	CASSMDRGNTEAFF	TRBV7-3	TRBD1	few	TRBJ1-1
TGTGCCAGCAGTTTAGCGCCAGGGGGTGGCTACACCTTC	CASSLAPGGGYTF	TRBV12-3/TRBV12-4	TRBD1	.	TRBJ1-2
TGTGCCAGCAGCCCGGGACAGCTTGTCTACGAGCAGTACTTC	CASSPGQLVYEQYF	TRBV7-9	TRBD1	.	TRBJ2-7
TGTGCCAGCAGCTGGCCCCCGGCGGGAGCATTGTATGAGCAGTTCTTC	CASSWPPAGALYEQFF	TRBV7-9	TRBD2	few	TRBJ2-1
TGTGCCAGCAGCTTAGGAGGCTCGCGGGGACATGAGCAGTTCTTC	CASSLGGSRGHEQFF	TRBV7-2	.	.	TRBJ2-1
TGCGCCAGCAGCTTCAACAGGGTACAAGAGACCCAGTACTTC	CASSFNRVQETQYF	TRBV5-1	.	few	TRBJ2-5
TGTGCCAGCTGCCGGGGGAGCACAGATACGCAGTATTTT	CASCRGSTDTQYF	TRBV6-5	.	.	TRBJ2-3
TGTGCCAGCAGTTTTGGGGGGCCTGGAAACACCATATATTTT	CASSFGGPGNTIYF	TRBV12-3/TRBV12-4	.	few	TRBJ1-3
TGCAGTGCTCGAGGTGCAGACAGTAACTATGGCTACACCTTC	CSARGADSNYGYTF	TRBV20-1	.	.	TRBJ1-2
TGCAGTGCTAGAGGGGCCATTTCGAACACCGGGGAGCTGTTTTTT	CSARGAISNTGELFF	TRBV20-1	.	few	TRBJ2-2
TGCAGCGTTGAAGTCGCAGGGGTAGCGGGGGGCTACACCTTC	CSVEVAGVAGGYTF	TRBV29-1	.	many	TRBJ1-2
TGTGCCAGCAGCTTAGTCTTGCGATCGGACATTCAGTACTTC	CASSLVLRSDIQYF	TRBV7-9	.	.	TRBJ2-4
TGCGCCAGCAGCTTTGGTTCAGGCAGCTCCTACAATGAGCAGTTCTTC	CASSFGSGSSYNEQFF	TRBV5-1	.	few	TRBJ2-1
TGTGCCAGTAGATTGGACAGGGGGCTAACTAATGAAAAACTGTTTTTT	CASRLDRGLTNEKLFF	TRBV19	TRBD1	.	TRBJ1-4
TGCGCCAGCAGCTTTACTTCGCAAGGAGAGACCCAGTACTTC	CASSFTSQGETQYF	TRBV5-1	.	many	TRBJ2-5
TGTGCCAGCAGTTACCTAGTTGCCGGCACAGATACGCAGTATTTT	CASSYLVAGTDTQYF	TRBV6-5	.	.	TRBJ2-3
TGCAGTGCTACACAGCGTTTTAATGAAAAACTGTTTTTT	CSATQRFNEKLFF	TRBV20-1	.	.	TRBJ1-4
TGCGCCAGCCCCCGGGACAGGGGGAGCTCTGGGGCCAACGTCCTGACTTTC	CASPRDRGSSGANVLTF	TRBV4-3	TRBD1	.	TRBJ2-6
TGCGCCAGCAGCCAAACGACGGGCTACAATGAGCAGTTCTTC	CASSQTTGYNEQFF	TRBV4-1	.	.	TRBJ2-1
TGCAGTGCTAGAGATACGGGGACAGTAGAGACCCAGTACTTC	CSARDTGTVETQYF	TRBV20-1	TRBD1	.	TRBJ2-5
TGCGCCAGCAGCAGGGGACAGGAGAGCACAGATACGCAGTATTTT	CASSRGQESTDTQYF	TRBV5-1	TRBD1	.	TRBJ2-3
TGCAGCGCTAAGGGACAGGCTTTAAGTTATGGCTACACCTTC	CSAKGQALSYGYTF	TRBV29-1	TRBD1	many	TRBJ1-2
TGTGCCAGCAGCCGCGTCGGGACAGGGGGCGAAAACATTCAGTACTTC	CASSRVGTGGENIQYF	TRBV7-2	TRBD1	few	TRBJ2-4
TGTGCCAGCTCACCACCATGGGGGGATCAAGAGACCCAGTACTTC	CASSPPWGDQETQYF	TRBV18	.	many	TRBJ2-5
TGTGCCAGCAGTCGGCTGTCGGGGAGCTACAATGAGCAGTTCTTC	CASSRLSGSYNEQFF	TRBV28	.	.	TRBJ2-1
TGTGCCAGCAGCAAAGAGAGGACCTCGCGTGAGCAGTACTTC	CASSKERTSREQYF	TRBV21-1	.	many	TRBJ2-5
TGTGCCAGCTCCGGGGCTTTTACAGATACGCAGTATTTT	CASSGAFTDTQYF	TRBV12-3/TRBV12-4	.	many	TRBJ2-3
TGTGCCATCAGTGCGGGGGGGAACACAGATACGCAGTATTTT	CAISAGGNTDTQYF	TRBV10-3	TRBD2	.	TRBJ2-3
TGCGCCAGCAGCTTGGGGCAGGGGGTGAAAAACATTCAGTACTTC	CASSLGQGVKNIQYF	TRBV5-1	TRBD1	few	TRBJ2-4
TGTGTCAGCAGGGGGACTGCAGCCAAAAACATTCAGTACTTC	CVSRGTAAKNIQYF	TRBV12-3/TRBV12-4	.	.	TRBJ2-4
TGCAGTGCCCAGACTAGCTGGATCCAAGAGACCCAGTACTTC	CSAQTSWIQETQYF	TRBV20-1	TRBD2	few	TRBJ2-5
TGTGCCAGCAGACTGACCGCCGAGACCCAGTACTTC	CASRLTAETQYF	TRBV12-3/TRBV12-4	.	.	TRBJ2-5
TGTGCCAGTAAGGGCCAGGAGAATAACTATGGCTACACCTTC	CASKGQENNYGYTF	TRBV19	.	.	TRBJ1-2